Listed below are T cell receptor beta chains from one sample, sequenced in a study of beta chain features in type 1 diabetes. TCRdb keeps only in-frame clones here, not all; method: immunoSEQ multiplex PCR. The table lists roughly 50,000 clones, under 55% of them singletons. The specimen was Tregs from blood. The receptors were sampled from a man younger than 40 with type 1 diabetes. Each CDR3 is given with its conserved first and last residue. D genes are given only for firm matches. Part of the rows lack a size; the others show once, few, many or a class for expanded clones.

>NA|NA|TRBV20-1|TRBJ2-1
TGCAGTGCCCTGGTTAGAGGGCGACAGTTCTTC
CSALVRGRQFF
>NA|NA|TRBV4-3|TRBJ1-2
TGCGCCAGCAGCCAAGAGCCCTTTACTCAGGGGCGAGACTATGGCTACACCTTC
CASSQEPFTQGRDYGYTF
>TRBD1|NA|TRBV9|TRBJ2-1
TGTGCCAGCAGCCCCTGGGACAGGGCAAAGCAGCAGTTCTTC
CASSPWDRAKQQFF
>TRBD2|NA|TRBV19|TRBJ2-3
TGTGCCAGTAGACGGGAGGGTAAAACAGATACGCAGTATTTT
CASRREGKTDTQYF
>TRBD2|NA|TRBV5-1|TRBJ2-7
TGCGCCAGCAGGGGGGGGGAAGTTACAGGATTTTTGGACGAGCAGTACTTC
CASRGGEVTGFLDEQYF
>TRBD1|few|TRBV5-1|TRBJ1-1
TGCGCCAGCAGCGTCCCTCAACAGGGGATCACTGAAGCTTTCTTT
CASSVPQQGITEAFF
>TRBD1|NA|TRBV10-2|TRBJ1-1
TGCGCCAGCAGAGGACAGGGGACCCCTGAAGCTTTCTTT
CASRGQGTPEAFF
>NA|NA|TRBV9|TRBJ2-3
TGTGCCAGCAACGTAAGAGAAGGGGGCACAGATACGCAGTATTTT
CASNVREGGTDTQYF
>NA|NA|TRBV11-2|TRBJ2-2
TGTGCCAGCAGCTCGGTAGCGAACACCGGGGAGCTGTTTTTT
CASSSVANTGELFF
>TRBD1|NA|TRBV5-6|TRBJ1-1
TGTGCCAGCAGCCGACAGGGGCTCCGTATGGCTTTCTTT
CASSRQGLRMAFF
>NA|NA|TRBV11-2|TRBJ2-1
TGTGCCAGCAGCTGGACAGTTTACAATGAGCAGTTCTTC
CASSWTVYNEQFF
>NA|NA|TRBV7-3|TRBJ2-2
TGTGCCAGCAGCTTAGCCAGGGGCAGCGGGGAGCTGTTTTTT
CASSLARGSGELFF
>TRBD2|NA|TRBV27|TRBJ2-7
TGTGCCAGTTGGACTAGCGGGAGTGTCATCTACGAGCAGTACTTC
CASWTSGSVIYEQYF
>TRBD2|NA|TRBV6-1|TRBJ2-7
TGTGCCAGCAGCGTGGGGGGGGCCTACGAGCAGTACTTC
CASSVGGAYEQYF
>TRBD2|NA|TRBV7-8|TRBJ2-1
TGTGCCAGCAGCTCGGGACTAGCGGTGGGGAATGAGCAGTTCTTC
CASSSGLAVGNEQFF
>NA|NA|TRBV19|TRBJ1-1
TGTGCCAGTAGTATAACGAGCAGGGTGGGAAACACTGAAGCTTTCTTT
CASSITSRVGNTEAFF
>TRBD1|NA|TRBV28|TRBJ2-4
TGTGCCAGCAGTTATCTCGGACAGGCAGCCAAAAACATTCAGTACTTC
CASSYLGQAAKNIQYF
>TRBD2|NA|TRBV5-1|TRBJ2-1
TGCGCCAGCAGCTTGAGGGCATCGGGAGGGCCCCAGGAGCAGTTCTTC
CASSLRASGGPQEQFF
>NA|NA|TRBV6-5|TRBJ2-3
TGTGCCAGCAGTTTTAACAGGGGCACAGATACGCAGTATTTT
CASSFNRGTDTQYF
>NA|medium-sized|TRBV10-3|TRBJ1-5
TGTGCCATCAGTGAGTCTCGGGACTTTGACAATCAGCCCCAGCATTTT
CAISESRDFDNQPQHF
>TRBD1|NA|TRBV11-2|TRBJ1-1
TGTGCCAGCAGCTTAGATTATGGGACAGGGGTCTCCGGAGCTTTCTTT
CASSLDYGTGVSGAFF
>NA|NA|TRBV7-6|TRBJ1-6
TGTGCCAGCAGCTTGGGGGGGGCCGGTATTTCACCCCTCCACTTT
CASSLGGAGISPLHF
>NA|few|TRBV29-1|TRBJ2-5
TGCAGCGTTGAGTCGCAAGCTCAAGAGACCCAGTACTTC
CSVESQAQETQYF
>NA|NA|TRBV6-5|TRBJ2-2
TGTGCCAGCAGGAGACTAGGTCCCGGGGAGCTGTTTTTT
CASRRLGPGELFF
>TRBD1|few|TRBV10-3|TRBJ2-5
TGTGCCATCAGTGAAGGACAGGGCCCCGGGGAGACCCAGTACTTC
CAISEGQGPGETQYF
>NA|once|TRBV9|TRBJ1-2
TGTGCCAGCAGCGTAGGGGGAGGTGGCTACACCTTC
CASSVGGGGYTF
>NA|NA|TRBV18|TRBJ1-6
TGTGCCAGCTCAAGGAAAGGGAGGGAATCCCTCCACTTT
CASSRKGRESLHF
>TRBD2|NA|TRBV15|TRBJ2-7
TGTGCCACCAGCAGAGATGGCGGGAGTAGGTCCGAGCAGTACTTC
CATSRDGGSRSEQYF
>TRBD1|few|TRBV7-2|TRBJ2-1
TGTGCCAGCAGCTTAACGACAGTGGGGACAGGAAGGGCCAATGAGCAGTTCTTC
CASSLTTVGTGRANEQFF
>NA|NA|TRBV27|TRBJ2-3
TGTGCCAGCACCCCCCGGTGGAGTATGACAGATACGCAGTATTTT
CASTPRWSMTDTQYF
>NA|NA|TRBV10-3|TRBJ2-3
TGTGCCATCAGTAAAGGCCGGGCAGATACGCAGTATTTT
CAISKGRADTQYF
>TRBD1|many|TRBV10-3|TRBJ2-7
TGTGCCACCGGCTCCGGGACAGGGGTAAACGAGCAGTACTTC
CATGSGTGVNEQYF
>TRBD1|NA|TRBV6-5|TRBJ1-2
TGTGCCAGCAGTGGCAGACAGGGGCCCTCCCTAGGCTACACCTTC
CASSGRQGPSLGYTF
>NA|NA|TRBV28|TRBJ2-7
TGTGCCAGCAGTTTAGGTGGAACAGAGGGCTCCTACGAGCAGTACTTC
CASSLGGTEGSYEQYF
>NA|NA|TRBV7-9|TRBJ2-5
TGTGCCAGCAGCCCACCGTCGGGAGTAAGACAAGAGACCCAGTACTTC
CASSPPSGVRQETQYF
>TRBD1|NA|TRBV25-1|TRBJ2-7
TGTGCCAGCAGTGAGGGGACAGGGTGGAACTACGAGCAGTACTTC
CASSEGTGWNYEQYF
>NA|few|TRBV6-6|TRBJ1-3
TGTGCCAGCGTGGGGAGGGGTTTAGAAAACACCATATATTTT
CASVGRGLENTIYF
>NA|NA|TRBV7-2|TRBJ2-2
TGTGCCAGCAGCTTAGGCGGAGCGAACACCGGGGAGCTGTTTTTT
CASSLGGANTGELFF